This T cell receptor (beta chain) emerged from a study of cytomegalovirus exposure and HLA in healthy donors. Findings and limits, study-wide: Reports described diagnosis of cytomegalovirus status by the classifier as highly specific and sensitive. The study recorded 150 to 200 TCR beta chains that were cytomegalovirus-associated. Specificity for CMV antigens was confirmed in vitro for a few of the CMV-associated chains.

Worth noting for this clone: What it binds is unknown.

The data were produced by immunoSEQ multiplex PCR, yet TCRdb's version contains in-frame clones alone and is incomplete. The table has 250,000 to 350,000 clones, around nine tenths seen once. The CDR3 contains 14 residues. Trimming removed 5 bases from V and 10 bases from J, with 20 bases in between. Looked up from germline, CDR1 is KGHSH and CDR2 is LQKENI. This chain connects TRBV18 to TRBJ1-1, with a weak D call TRBD1 (5 bases). The material sequenced was PBMCs. The TCR comes from a woman in her late teens or twenties in good health and CMV-seronegative. The CDR3 DNA reads as TGTGCCAGCTCAGAAGGGGCGGGAGCAGCGACAGCTTTCTTT. Amino acid sequence: CASSEGAGAATAFF.